This T cell receptor beta chain stems from a study of cytomegalovirus exposure and HLA in healthy donors. With 60 Vbeta and 13 Jbeta primers, the PCR was carried out. This table comes from immunoSEQ multiplex PCR, and its TCRdb copy is limited to in-frame clones, with some not included. Across 150,000 to 200,000 clones, the top ten clones capture approximately 2.3% of the sample. The ends were cut back, 3 bases at V and 5 bases at J, with 7 bases in the middle. The CDR3 contains 12 residues. The germline V gene has CDR1 LGHNT and CDR2 FRNRAP. Sequenced: PBMCs. V and J are TRBV12-5 and TRBJ2-5; no firm D call. This TCR derives from a man under 40 in good health and CMV-seronegative. The CDR3 DNA follows: TGTGCTAGTGGTTTTCTTAGTGAGACCCAGTACTTC. Translating gives CASGFLSETQYF.